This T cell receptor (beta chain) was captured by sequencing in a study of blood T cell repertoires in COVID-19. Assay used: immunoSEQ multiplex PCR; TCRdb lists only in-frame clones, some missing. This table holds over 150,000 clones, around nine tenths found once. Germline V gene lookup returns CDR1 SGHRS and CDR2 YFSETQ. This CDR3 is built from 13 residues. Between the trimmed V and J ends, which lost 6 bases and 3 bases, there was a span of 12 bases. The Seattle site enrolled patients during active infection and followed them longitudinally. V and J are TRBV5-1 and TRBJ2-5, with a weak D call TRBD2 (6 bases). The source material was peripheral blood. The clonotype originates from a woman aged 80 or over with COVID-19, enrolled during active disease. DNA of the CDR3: TGCGCCAGCAAAGCGGGTAATAAAGAGACCCAGTACTTC. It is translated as CASKAGNKETQYF. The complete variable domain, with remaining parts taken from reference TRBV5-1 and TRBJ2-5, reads KAGVTQTPRYLIKTRGQQVTLSCSPISGHRSVSWYQQTPGQGLQFLFEYFSETQRNKGNFPGRFSGRQFSNSRSEMNVSTLELGDSALYLCASKAGNKETQYFGPGTRLLVL.